These T cell receptor beta chains were read from a single sample in a study of identical twins. A single record per CDR3 protein comes from TCRdb applying MiXCR to the 5' RACE reads. The sample includes some 760,000 distinct CDR3 sequences, around a sixth of them seen just once. The sample was also linked to a second study, of T cells expressing NK-cell markers.

The sample was PBMCs. The receptor set was obtained from a woman between 18 and 29 years old in good health. CDR3s include the opening cysteine and the closing phenylalanine or tryptophan. Fields, in order: CDR3 DNA, CDR3 protein, V gene, J gene, D gene, clone size. A D gene is named only where the DNA matches it firmly. The size entry is marked missing in some rows and otherwise reads once, few, many or a size class.

TGTGCCAGCAGTTTATACGACAGGGGCACCTACGAGCAGTACTTC,CASSLYDRGTYEQYF,TRBV28,TRBJ2-7,TRBD1,few
TGTGCCAGCAGACAGCGGGAGTGGATGAATGAGCAGTTCTTC,CASRQREWMNEQFF,TRBV3-1,TRBJ2-1,TRBD2,few
TGCAGTGCTCGCTCGGACACCGGGACAGGGCGATGGGTCTTC,CSARSDTGTGRWVF,TRBV20-1,TRBJ2-1,TRBD1,many
TGCAGCGTTCCGAAACGACTAGCGGAAGCGGGTGAGCAGTTCTTC,CSVPKRLAEAGEQFF,TRBV29-1,TRBJ2-1,TRBD2,NA
TGTGCCAGCAGCTTAGTACGGTACAGGGAAGGTCCTAATGAGCAGTTCTTC,CASSLVRYREGPNEQFF,TRBV7-9,TRBJ2-1,NA,NA
TGTGCCAGCAGTTTGGAGGGGGCCGGGGAGCTGTTTTTT,CASSLEGAGELFF,TRBV5-1,TRBJ2-2,NA,many
TGCGCCAGCAGCCAAGACCGAACAGGACAAGAGACCCAGTACTTC,CASSQDRTGQETQYF,TRBV4-3,TRBJ2-5,NA,few
TGTGCCAGCAGCCCTGACAGGGGCGTTCACACTGAAGCTTTCTTT,CASSPDRGVHTEAFF,TRBV12-3/TRBV12-4,TRBJ1-1,TRBD1,NA
TGTGCCACCAGCGCCCTCCCCGGTGAGCCCACAGATACGCAGTATTTT,CATSALPGEPTDTQYF,TRBV15,TRBJ2-3,NA,NA
TGTGCCAGCAGCCAAGGCCAGGGGGCATCATACGAGCAGTACTTC,CASSQGQGASYEQYF,TRBV4-2,TRBJ2-7,TRBD1,NA
TGCGCCAGCAGCCAAGACAGGAAGGCGCAGTACTTC,CASSQDRKAQYF,TRBV5-1,TRBJ2-7,NA,NA
TGTGCCACCAGCAGAACTAAGACGGGCAATGAGCAGTTCTTC,CATSRTKTGNEQFF,TRBV15,TRBJ2-1,NA,few
TGTGCCAGCAGCGAGAGGACAGGGCCGATAGTCACAGATACGCAGTATTTT,CASSERTGPIVTDTQYF,TRBV5-7,TRBJ2-3,TRBD1,few
TGCAGCGTCGGGACTAGCTTTTACGAGCAGTACTTC,CSVGTSFYEQYF,TRBV29-1,TRBJ2-7,TRBD2,few
TGTGCCAGCTCCAAACCGACAGCCACCTACGAGCAGTACTTC,CASSKPTATYEQYF,TRBV18,TRBJ2-7,NA,few
TGTGCCAGCAGTGGACAAGGGGCGCCGGTCACTGAAGCTTTCTTT,CASSGQGAPVTEAFF,TRBV12-3/TRBV12-4,TRBJ1-1,NA,NA
TGCGCCAGCAGCCTAGGACTAGCGGGGAACACCGGGGAGCTGTTTTTT,CASSLGLAGNTGELFF,TRBV4-3,TRBJ2-2,TRBD2,many
TGCAGTGCCACGGGTAGCTATAGCTCCTACGAGCAGTACTTC,CSATGSYSSYEQYF,TRBV20-1,TRBJ2-7,NA,NA
TGCAGCGTTCGATGGTCAGGGGGCGCGGGAAATTCACCCCTCCACTTT,CSVRWSGGAGNSPLHF,TRBV29-1,TRBJ1-6,TRBD1,NA
TGTGCCAGCAGCTTGAATGGAGCAGACGAGCAGTACTTC,CASSLNGADEQYF,TRBV5-4,TRBJ2-7,NA,NA
TGCGCCAGCAGCCCGAACAGGGTCTCTGGGGAGCTGTTTTTT,CASSPNRVSGELFF,TRBV5-1,TRBJ2-2,NA,few
TGCAGTGCCAAGACTAGCGGGGGCACAGATACGCAGTATTTT,CSAKTSGGTDTQYF,TRBV20-1,TRBJ2-3,TRBD2,NA
TGTGCCATCAGTCTCCCCCCTTCGAGGGAGGGCTACAATGAGCAGTTCTTC,CAISLPPSREGYNEQFF,TRBV10-3,TRBJ2-1,TRBD2,few
TGTGCCATCAGTGGCGCTGCGACAGCGAACACCGGGGAGCTGTTTTTT,CAISGAATANTGELFF,TRBV10-3,TRBJ2-2,NA,NA
TGTGCCAGCAGCCTAACAGTCGCGGGGGGGCGGGATGAGCAGTTCTTC,CASSLTVAGGRDEQFF,TRBV7-3,TRBJ2-1,TRBD2,NA
TGTGCCAGCAGCACCCCCCAGGGGAGGACGCAGTATTTT,CASSTPQGRTQYF,TRBV9,TRBJ2-3,NA,NA
TGTGCCAGCAGTTCCTACAGGGGAAGCTCCTACGAGCAGTACTTC,CASSSYRGSSYEQYF,TRBV6-5,TRBJ2-7,TRBD1,few
TGTGCCAGCAGCTCACGGACTTCTTACAATGAGCAGTTCTTC,CASSSRTSYNEQFF,TRBV11-3,TRBJ2-1,NA,NA